The TCR beta chain described here comes from a study of radiation and T cells in renal cell carcinoma. Here immunoSEQ multiplex PCR was the method, and the copy in TCRdb shows in-frame clones only, minus some. The sample holds about 91,000 clones, about 79% seen once. The time point here: baseline pretreatment blood. Treatment: 15 Gy SBRT to primary tumor, nephrectomy 4 weeks later. Looked up from germline, CDR1 is KGHSH and CDR2 is LQKENI. The CDR3 sequence is 11 residues long. Trimming took off 1 base at V and 7 bases at J, with 4 bases between the two ends. Material: blood, obtained from a patient whose treatment included radiotherapy and nephrectomy. V is TRBV18 and J is TRBJ2-5; no firm D call. This receptor was taken from a man in his fifties or sixties with renal cell carcinoma. CDR3 nucleotide sequence: TGTGCCAGCTCACCACTCGGGACCCAGTACTTC. Residues: CASSPLGTQYF.